This T cell receptor beta chain was retrieved from a study of shared clonotypes between healthy human individuals. Template for every sorted-subset replicate PCR totaled about 0.2 ug DNA, roughly 30,000 T cell genomes. Profiling relied on immunoSEQ multiplex PCR, and the TCRdb table lists in-frame clones only, not all of them. The table lists 2 million to 2.5 million clones, more than 90% of them singletons. This TCR derives from a man aged 18 to 29 in good health. Sequencing was done on a sample of naive CD4+ T cells sorted from blood. Subset specified: CD45RA+ positively selected.

CDR3 bases: TGTGCCAGCAGCCAAGATTTGGAGCTAAGCGGGGTAAACGGGCAGTACTTC. This codes for CASSQDLELSGVNGQYF. The chain recombines TRBV4-2 with TRBJ2-7, with 7 bases matching TRBD2. The CDR3 runs to 17 residues. J gave up 9 bases and V 0 bases, and 17 bases lay outside the gene matches. From germline, CDR1 is LGHNA and CDR2 YNFKEQ.